The clone carrying this T cell receptor beta chain was seen ten or more times. Researchers sequenced unsorted PBMC DNA using ten immunoSEQ deep assay plates. Measured with immunoSEQ multiplex PCR; TCRdb has only the in-frame clones, and not every one. The data contain approximately 500,000 clones, 65% to 85% of them singletons. The CDR3 spans 14 residues. Germline CDR1 MDHEN, CDR2 SYDVKM. Trimming cost V 4 bases and J 10 bases; bases outside gene matches: 6. This sample stems from a study of shared clonotypes between healthy human individuals. The source material was PBMCs. The sequence derives from a woman between 40 and 50 years old in good health. Some clones in this sample may be carry-over from other donors' samples. The V call is TRBV28, the J call TRBJ2-1; 11 nucleotides match TRBD2. In DNA, the CDR3 is TGTGCCAGCAGTTCCCCTAGCGGGAGGAGAGAGCAGTTCTTC. Amino acid sequence: CASSSPSGRREQFF.